This T cell receptor beta chain was captured in a study of cytomegalovirus exposure and HLA in healthy donors. Study-wide points: HLA restriction was apparent for most CMV-associated TCR beta chains in a later analysis.

The CDR3 contains 13 residues. Trimming cost V 3 bases and J 6 bases, with 12 bases left between them. Germline V gene lookup returns CDR1 SGHTA and CDR2 FQGNSA. In the case of this clone: What it binds is unknown.

The study ran its PCR with 60 Vbeta and 13 Jbeta primers. Clones were sequenced by immunoSEQ multiplex PCR, and TCRdb holds only the in-frame ones, with some missing. This sample has approximately 130,000 clones; 65% to 90% occur once, and the top ten carry roughly 2.4%. The rearrangement links TRBV7-2 to TRBJ2-7, with D unclear. The sequenced sample was PBMCs. This clonotype was sampled from a woman aged 40-49 years in good health and CMV-seronegative. The CDR3 sequence is CASSFPSTPEQYF. CDR3 in DNA: TGTGCCAGCAGCTTCCCAAGTACTCCCGAGCAGTACTTC.